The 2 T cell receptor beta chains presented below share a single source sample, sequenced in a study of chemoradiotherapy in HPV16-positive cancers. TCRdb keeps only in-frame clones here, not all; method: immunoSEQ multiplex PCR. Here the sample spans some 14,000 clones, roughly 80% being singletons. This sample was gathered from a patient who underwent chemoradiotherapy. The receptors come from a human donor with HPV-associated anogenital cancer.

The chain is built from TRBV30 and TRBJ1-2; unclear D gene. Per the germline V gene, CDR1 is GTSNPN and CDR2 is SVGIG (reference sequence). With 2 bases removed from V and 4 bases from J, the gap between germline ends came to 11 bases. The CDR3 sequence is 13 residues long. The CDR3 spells CAWSQLLSYGYTF. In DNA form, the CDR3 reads TGTGCCTGGAGTCAGTTGCTCAGCTATGGCTACACCTTC.

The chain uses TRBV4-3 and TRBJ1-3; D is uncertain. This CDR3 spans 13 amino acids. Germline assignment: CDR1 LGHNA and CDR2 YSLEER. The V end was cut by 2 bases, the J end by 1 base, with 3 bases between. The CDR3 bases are TGCGCCAGCAGCCAATGGTCTGGAAACACCATATATTTT. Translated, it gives CASSQWSGNTIYF.